Given below is one TCR beta chain in context. There are a few counts of this clone. The specificity of this receptor is unknown. Base qualities are not recorded, but no much larger clone differs from it by a single base. In light of the paper, this sample's time point label describes: pretreatment peripheral blood. The cohort comprised roughly 30 patients with locally advanced or metastatic urothelial carcinoma treated at Memorial Sloan Kettering on a trial protocol. Peripheral blood mononuclear cells were collected pretreatment and during treatment, at between 1 and 8 total time points per patient. The Qiagen DNeasy Blood extraction kit was used to purify genomic DNA from total PBMCs and tumor samples. Collected pretreatment and during treatment, PBMCs were isolated and stored as previously described. The germline V gene supplies CDR1 MNHEY and CDR2 SVGAGI. V lost 4 bases and J lost 3 bases, and the count of bases not matched to a germline gene is 5. The CDR3 spans 14 residues, from the cysteine through the phenylalanine. The entry retains the CDR3 DNA only, 42 bases that are in frame from base 1.

The record originates from a study of PD-L1 blockade in urothelial cancer (dated by TCRdb to the late 2010s). In terms of the full investigation: Every patient began therapy in the mid-2010s and was given atezolizumab 1,200 mg intravenously every 3 weeks. About 85% of the roughly 29 patients were identified as males with urothelial cancer of bladder origin, and a prior smoking history was reported by 18 of 29 patients. An ECOG performance status of 0 or 1 was recorded for the patients, and 0 to 3 prior chemotherapy regimens had been received by the patients. Blood samples were analyzed 3 weeks after the start of treatment (second dose) and 6 weeks after the start of treatment. Blood samples gave a median of around 140,000 T cells and approximately 80,000 unique TCRs, with a median clonality of around 0.08. An exploratory multi-omic analysis was conducted of the somatic, immune and clinical correlates of response to PD-L1 blockade with atezolizumab in urothelial cancer. TCR sequencing covered pretreatment tumor samples and matched, serially collected peripheral blood taken before and after atezolizumab treatment. Durable clinical benefit meant progression-free survival longer than 6 months, and TCR features were also tested against progression-free and overall survival. In the same patients who had TCR sequencing, pretreatment tumors also underwent whole exome sequencing and RNA sequencing. Durable clinical benefit was achieved by nine patients but not by the remaining 20. Just over 28 patients had pretreatment blood TCR-seq, about 25 had at least one posttreatment blood collection, and about 25 had tumor TCR-seq.

Synthetic TCR analog templates were spiked into each PCR so that absolute template abundance could be estimated from read counts. Using the immunoSEQ assay, TCRbeta CDR3 regions were amplified from genomic DNA with bias-controlled V and J gene primers. Sequencing of rearranged TCRbeta segments was performed at approximately 20X coverage. On the study's bioinformatics: Sequencing errors were corrected by clustering and CDR3s were annotated against IMGT to assign V, D and J genes. Downstream analyses used only productive TCRbeta rearrangements, leaving out any out-of-frame or stop-codon sequences. Clonality was calculated as one minus the Shannon entropy normalized by the log of the number of unique productive sequences. Clones differing between time points or between blood and tumor were identified using Fisher's exact test with Benjamini-Hochberg correction, with an adjusted p below 0.01 applied as the threshold. TCRdb provides this immuneACCESS table in a form limited to in-frame rearrangements. Some clones are lacking; in checked studies, under half of them reflect an unresolved V gene, and why the rest are absent is not known. The DNA was the basis for D and trimming; V, J and clone size are from that table. This sample lists 45,000 to 50,000 clones; 75% to 85% were detected once. The leading ten clones occupy 10% of the sample.

Overall results and qualifications from the work: Because the sample size was small (n ≈ 30) and many of the analyses were exploratory, the results are meant to be hypothesis-generating. A pretreatment peripheral blood TCR clonality below the median was linked to improved progression-free and overall survival. Among patients with durable benefit, tumor-associated TCR clones showed greater expansion in peripheral blood 3 weeks after treatment started (n of about 20, p = 0.022).

The clonotype comes from a man between 65 and 80 years old with urothelial cancer. Sequencing was performed on PBMCs, taken around atezolizumab (anti-PD-L1) treatment. The chain uses TRBV6-5 and TRBJ1-2; 7 bases in between match TRBD1. The DNA is TGTGCCAGCAGTTCCAAGGGGGCGGACTATGGCTACACCTTC. This encodes CASSSKGADYGYTF.